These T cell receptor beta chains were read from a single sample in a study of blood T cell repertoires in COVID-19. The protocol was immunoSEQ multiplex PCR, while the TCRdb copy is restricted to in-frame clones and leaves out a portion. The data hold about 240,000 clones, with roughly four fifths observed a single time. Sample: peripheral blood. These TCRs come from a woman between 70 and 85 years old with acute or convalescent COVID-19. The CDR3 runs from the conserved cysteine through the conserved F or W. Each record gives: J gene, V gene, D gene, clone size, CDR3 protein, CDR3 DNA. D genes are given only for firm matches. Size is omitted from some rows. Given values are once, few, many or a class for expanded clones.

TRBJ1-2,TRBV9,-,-,CASSPIRGVGYTF,TGTGCCAGCAGCCCTATCCGGGGTGTAGGCTACACCTTC
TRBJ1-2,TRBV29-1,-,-,CSVSPGLDDYYGYTF,TGCAGCGTTTCCCCGGGACTGGATGATTACTATGGCTACACCTTC
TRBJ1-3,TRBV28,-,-,CASSSGSSGNTIYF,TGTGCCAGCAGTTCAGGGTCCTCTGGAAACACCATATATTTT
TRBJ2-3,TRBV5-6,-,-,CASSFGQPTDTQYF,TGTGCCAGCAGCTTTGGACAGCCCACAGATACGCAGTATTTT
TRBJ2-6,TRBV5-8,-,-,CASSPLGGGLSGANVLTF,TGTGCCAGCAGTCCCCTAGGAGGTGGACTCTCTGGGGCCAACGTCCTGACTTTC
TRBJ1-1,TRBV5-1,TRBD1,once,CASRSQGVGNTEAFF,TGCGCCAGCAGATCACAGGGGGTGGGGAACACTGAAGCTTTCTTT
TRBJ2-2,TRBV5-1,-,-,CASSRQVMNTGELFF,TGCGCCAGCAGCCGACAGGTGATGAACACCGGGGAGCTGTTTTTT
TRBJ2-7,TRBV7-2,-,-,CASSSQIANYEQYF,TGTGCCAGCAGCTCACAAATCGCCAACTACGAGCAGTACTTC
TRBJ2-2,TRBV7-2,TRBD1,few,CASSWGQGAGELFF,TGTGCCAGCAGCTGGGGACAGGGGGCCGGGGAGCTGTTTTTT
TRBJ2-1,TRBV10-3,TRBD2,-,CAITSGGHSYNEQFF,TGTGCCATCACTAGCGGGGGCCACTCCTACAATGAGCAGTTCTTC
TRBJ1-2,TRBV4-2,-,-,CASSQLQAGRVDGYTF,TGTGCCAGCAGCCAACTTCAGGCCGGCAGGGTGGATGGCTACACCTTC
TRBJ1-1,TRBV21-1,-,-,CASSTTGWKWDVTEAFF,TGTGCCAGCAGCACTACAGGGTGGAAGTGGGATGTCACTGAAGCTTTCTTT
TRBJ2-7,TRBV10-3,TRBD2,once,CAISERTSGYEQYF,TGTGCCATCAGTGAGAGGACTAGCGGCTACGAGCAGTACTTC
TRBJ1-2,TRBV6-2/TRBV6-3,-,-,CASSASWGLGYTF,TGTGCCAGCAGCGCCAGTTGGGGGCTCGGCTACACCTTC
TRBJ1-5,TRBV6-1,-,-,CASSEGTRSSNQPQHF,TGTGCCAGCAGCGAAGGGACACGATCTAGCAATCAGCCCCAGCATTTT
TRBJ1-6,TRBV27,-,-,CASSLLDYNSPLHF,TGTGCCAGCAGCCTCTTAGACTATAATTCACCCCTCCACTTT
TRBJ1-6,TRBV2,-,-,CASRRDLGNSPLHF,TGTGCCAGCCGCCGGGACTTAGGGAATTCACCCCTCCACTTT
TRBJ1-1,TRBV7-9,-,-,CASSLVPENTEAFF,TGTGCCAGCAGCTTAGTACCAGAGAACACTGAAGCTTTCTTT
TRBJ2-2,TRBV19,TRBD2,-,CATLGLAVKAGELFF,TGTGCCACCCTAGGTCTAGCGGTGAAGGCCGGGGAGCTGTTTTTT
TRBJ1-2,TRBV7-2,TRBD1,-,CASTEYDRGSGYTF,TGTGCCAGCACCGAATATGACAGGGGCAGTGGCTACACCTTC
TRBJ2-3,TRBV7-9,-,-,CASSPDTHTDTQYF,TGTGCCAGCAGCCCGGACACACACACAGATACGCAGTATTTT
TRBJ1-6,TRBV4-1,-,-,CASSQGGHQGSPLHF,TGCGCCAGCAGCCAAGGGGGGCACCAGGGGTCACCCCTCCACTTT
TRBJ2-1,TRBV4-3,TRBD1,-,CASSQTPGTGDGNEQFF,TGCGCCAGCAGCCAGACCCCCGGGACAGGGGATGGGAATGAGCAGTTCTTC
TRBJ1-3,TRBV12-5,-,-,CASGTPPGTIYF,TGTGCTAGTGGTACCCCCCCGGGCACCATATATTTT
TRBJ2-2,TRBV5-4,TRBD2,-,CASSFAGGGELFF,TGTGCCAGCAGCTTTGCGGGAGGCGGGGAGCTGTTTTTT
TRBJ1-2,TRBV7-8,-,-,CASSLNPGTPFYGYTF,TGTGCCAGCAGCTTAAATCCCGGGACTCCCTTTTATGGCTACACCTTC
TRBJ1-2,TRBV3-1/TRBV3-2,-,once,CASSPRQGRNGYTF,TGTGCCAGCAGCCCCCGCCAAGGGAGGAATGGCTACACCTTC
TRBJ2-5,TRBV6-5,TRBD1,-,CASSRGTGGRETQYF,TGTGCCAGCAGTAGAGGGACAGGGGGAAGGGAGACCCAGTACTTC
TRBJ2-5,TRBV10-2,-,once,CASSLRGGLGETQYF,TGCGCCAGCAGCCTAAGGGGGGGCCTAGGAGAGACCCAGTACTTC
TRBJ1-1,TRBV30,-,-,CAWIEARAKAFF,TGTGCCTGGATAGAGGCCCGAGCTAAAGCTTTCTTT
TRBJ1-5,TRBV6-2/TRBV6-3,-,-,CASSYWGDGNQPQHF,TGTGCCAGCAGTTATTGGGGGGACGGGAATCAGCCCCAGCATTTT
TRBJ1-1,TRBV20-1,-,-,CSARDWPEAFF,TGCAGTGCTAGAGATTGGCCAGAAGCTTTCTTT
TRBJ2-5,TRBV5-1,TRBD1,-,CASRDGTDQETQYF,TGCGCCAGTCGAGACGGGACAGATCAAGAGACCCAGTACTTC
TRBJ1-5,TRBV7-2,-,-,CASTLRGQGNQPQHF,TGTGCCAGCACTTTGCGGGGGCAAGGCAATCAGCCCCAGCATTTT
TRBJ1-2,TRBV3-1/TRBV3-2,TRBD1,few,CASSQVWAGGGGYTF,TGTGCCAGCAGCCAAGTTTGGGCAGGGGGCGGTGGCTACACCTTC
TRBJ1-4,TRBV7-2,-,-,CASSLGSGNSEKLFF,TGTGCCAGCAGCTTAGGATCCGGGAATTCTGAAAAACTGTTTTTT
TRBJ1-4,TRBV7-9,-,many,CASSSDKDEKLFF,TGTGCCAGCAGCTCCGACAAGGATGAAAAACTGTTTTTT
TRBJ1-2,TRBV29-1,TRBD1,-,CSASGGLFFGYTF,TGCAGCGCTTCAGGGGGCCTATTCTTCGGCTACACCTTC
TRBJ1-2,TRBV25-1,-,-,CASSELGAVGGYTF,TGTGCCAGCAGTGAATTGGGGGCAGTTGGTGGCTACACCTTC
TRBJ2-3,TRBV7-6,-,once,CASSLGRDDGTQYF,TGTGCCAGCAGCTTAGGCCGGGATGACGGTACGCAGTATTTT
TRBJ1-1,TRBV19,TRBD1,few,CASSIDTGTGGTEAFF,TGTGCCAGTAGTATAGATACCGGGACAGGGGGCACTGAAGCTTTCTTT
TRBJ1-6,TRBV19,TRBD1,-,CASTLSGQGRSPLHF,TGTGCCAGTACCTTGTCGGGACAGGGTAGATCACCCCTCCACTTT
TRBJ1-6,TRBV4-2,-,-,CASSSPNYGDSPLHF,TGTGCCAGCAGCAGCCCCAATTACGGGGATTCACCCCTCCACTTT
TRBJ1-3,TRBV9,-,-,CASSPGTLGGNTIYF,TGTGCCAGCAGCCCTGGGACTCTAGGTGGAAACACCATATATTTT
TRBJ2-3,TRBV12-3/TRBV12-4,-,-,CASSFPRDTQYF,TGTGCCAGCAGTTTTCCCAGGGATACGCAGTATTTT
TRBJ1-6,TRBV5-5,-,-,CASSLEPRRNSPLHF,TGTGCCAGCAGCTTGGAACCAAGGAGGAATTCACCCCTCCACTTT
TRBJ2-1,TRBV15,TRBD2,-,CATSRVSASGLYNEQFF,TGTGCCACCAGCAGAGTATCAGCTAGCGGCCTCTACAATGAGCAGTTCTTC
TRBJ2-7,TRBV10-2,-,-,CASSEYQGTYEQYF,TGCGCCAGCAGTGAGTACCAGGGGACCTACGAGCAGTACTTC